The source of this TCR beta chain is a study of blood T cells in healthy people across ages (dated by TCRdb to about 2015). Describing the broader study: In model experiments, roughly one uniquely barcoded TCR beta cDNA molecule per two T cells was captured by template switching. To avoid experimental bias, donors of different ages were distributed randomly across sequencing lanes. The donors were split into four age groups: young (average 16 years), middle-aged (about 40), aged (62) and long-lived (approximately 80). Using the same blood draw, the study looked at two additional independent replicas of 1 million unique cDNA reads for two donors, one aged 18 to 30 and the other aged 80 or older. The study measured age-related changes in TCR beta repertoire diversity using deep sequencing normalized with unique cDNA molecular identifiers.

Here is what the overall study found, with its caveats: Estimates of total diversity based on one million sequenced T cells were considered lower bounds and underestimates. There was a strong correlation between observed TCR beta diversity and the percentage of naive T cells measured by flow cytometry. The CMV infection status of donors was not known, potentially confounding age-related changes in expanded clonotypes. Compared with the aged group, the long-lived group had more naive CD4+ T cells, fewer expanded clones and increased TCR diversity, a pattern suggesting age selection. Conclusive comparison of naive and antigen-experienced compartments was prevented by the profiling of bulk unsorted PBMCs. Observed TCR beta diversity per million T cells fell roughly linearly with age, and a significant reduction was already apparent by age around 40.

V and J are truncated by 0 bases and 6 bases respectively, leaving an intervening sequence of 8 bases. Taken from cysteine to phenylalanine, the CDR3 has 13 residues. The sequence is cut down to CDR3 DNA, 39 bases in frame from base 1. The germline V gene supplies CDR1 LGHNA and CDR2 YSLEER. Worth noting for this clonotype: The antigen it recognizes is unknown. Base qualities are not recorded, but no much larger clone differs from it by a single base.

The library was generated by 5' RACE. TCRdb shows the sequencer as Illumina HiSeq 2500. A second PCR of about 7 to 12 cycles was run with a J-beta primer mix and a sample-barcoded 5' primer. A template-switch 5' adaptor carrying 12 random nucleotides introduced a unique molecular identifier onto each TCR beta cDNA molecule. Each sample yielded at least 2.5 million CDR3-containing paired-end reads. First-strand cDNA was synthesized from all RNA with the Mint cDNA synthesis kit, primed by a TRBC-specific oligonucleotide. Following uracil-DNA glycosylase treatment, all cDNA underwent a first 18-cycle PCR with the universal primers M1SS and BC2_uni_R. In the paper's pipeline: For normalization, 1 million high-quality reads, each with a distinct molecular identifier, were randomly selected from each sample. Reads sharing molecular identifiers were discarded rather than binned into consensus sequences. MiTCR, with a Q25 quality threshold and the strictest error-elimination algorithm, was used for CDR3 identification, clonotype clustering and error correction. A nonparametric unseen species model with Euler transformation was used to estimate a lower bound on total TCR beta diversity. TCRdb cleaned the public reads at Q25 with fastp, built clones with MiXCR and kept in-frame beta chains. When rows share a CDR3 protein, they turn into one entry using the most common DNA and genes. These V and J calls originate from TCRdb's pipeline instead of the authors' own analysis. Present in this sample are about 940,000 distinct CDR3 sequences, about 48% of which were seen just once. Of the sample, around 15% is held by the ten largest clones.

Systemically healthy Caucasian individuals from Russia, over 30 in total and aged roughly 6 to 90 years, were included as donors. Each donor gave 8 to 10 milliliters of peripheral blood, collected into EDTA-treated Vacutainer tubes. Ficoll-Paque density-gradient centrifugation was used to isolate PBMCs, with at least 7 million per sample. Trizol reagent was used to extract total RNA from the PBMCs, yielding at least 5 micrograms per sample. For every donor, an aliquot of PBMCs went through flow cytometry to measure the percentages of naive CD45RAhigh/CD27high T cells. The receptor's source is a young man in good health. This chain is built from TRBV4-3 and TRBJ1-1; there is no confident call for the D gene. Sample: blood. The CDR3 here reads CASSQDTRAEAFF. The DNA sequence is as follows: TGCGCCAGCAGCCAAGATACCCGGGCTGAAGCTTTCTTT.